This passage covers 28 T cell receptor beta chains from one sample sequenced in a study of CD8 T cells in Susac syndrome. cDNA came from about 0.51 to 1 ug RNA primed by random hexamers. MiXCR was run by TCRdb on the immunoSEQ multiplex PCR reads, yielding one entry per CDR3 protein. Here the sample spans 150,000 to 200,000 distinct CDR3 sequences, more than 90% being singletons. Source material: CD4+ T cells from PBMCs. The receptors were gathered from a human donor in good health.

The chain links TRBV29-1 to TRBJ1-4; possibly TRBD1 for D (6 bases). The CDR3 consists of 14 residues. V dropped 4 bases and J dropped 8 bases, with 17 bases sitting between them. CDR1 is SQVTM, CDR2 ANQGSEA, per germline. CDR3 bases: TGCAGCGTTGCGGGGGGGGCGCTGGGCGAAAAACTGTTTTTT. Translated, it gives CSVAGGALGEKLFF.

This chain links TRBV6-5 with TRBJ1-1, with TRBD1 identical over 7 bases. The V gene's germline CDR1 is MNHEY and CDR2 SVGAGI. The CDR3 extends over 13 amino acids. V lost 5 bases, J lost 6 bases, and 6 bases stayed unmatched. Here the CDR3 DNA reads TGTGCCAGCAGTGAATGGACAGGCGCTGAAGCTTTCTTT. It is translated as CASSEWTGAEAFF.

The chain is built from TRBV28 and TRBJ2-3; no firm D call. Germline V CDR1 and CDR2: MDHEN, SYDVKM. V was cut by 4 bases and J by 7 bases, with 24 bases left in between. This CDR3 spans 17 amino acids. CDR3 sequence reads: CASSSPPHTSALNTQYF. Here the CDR3 DNA reads TGTGCCAGCAGTTCCCCACCCCACACGTCGGCCCTTAATACGCAGTATTTT.

The V call is TRBV29-1, the J call TRBJ1-2; D is possibly TRBD1 (6 bases). V gave up 6 bases and J gave up 4 bases, with 15 bases separating them. Germline CDR1 reads SQVTM; CDR2 reads ANQGSEA. The CDR3 totals 13 residues. This CDR3 reads CSVSTNRAYGYTF. The CDR3 nucleotides are TGCAGCGTGTCGACAAACAGGGCCTATGGCTACACCTTC.

The chain recombines TRBV6-5 with TRBJ2-5; D is possibly TRBD1 or TRBD2 (5 bases each). CDR3 length: 14 amino acids. Trimming cost V 8 bases and J 3 bases, with 16 bases left between them. The germline V gene has CDR1 MNHEY and CDR2 SVGAGI. DNA of the CDR3: TGTGCCAGCTCGCCGAGGGGCGAAAAAGAGACCCAGTACTTC. Its translation: CASSPRGEKETQYF.

The V and J genes are TRBV7-2 and TRBJ2-5; D is perhaps TRBD2 (6 bases). V lost 3 bases and J 5 bases, leaving 16 bases between the germline ends. The CDR3 extends over 15 amino acids. Germline V lookup: CDR1 SGHTA, CDR2 FQGNSA. The DNA for the CDR3 is TGTGCCAGCAGCTTGACTAGAGTTTCCCCCGAGACCCAGTACTTC. It translates to CASSLTRVSPETQYF.

The V and J genes are TRBV20-1 and TRBJ1-2, with D possibly TRBD1 on 5 matching bases. Deletions cut 7 bases from V and 4 bases from J, with 19 bases between. The CDR3 contains 14 residues. Germline V lookup: CDR1 DFQATT, CDR2 SNEGSKA (reference sequence). In nucleotides, the CDR3 is TGCAGTGTCACAACGACAGTCCCACTCTATGGCTACACCTTC. Encoded protein: CSVTTTVPLYGYTF.

With respect to this clonotype: The germline gene is not matched at one end of the junction; a read error may be the cause. The rearrangement links TRBV9 to TRBJ1-5, with D perhaps TRBD1 (5 bases). CDR1 is SGDLS and CDR2 is YYNGEE in the germline V gene. The CDR3 covers 13 residues. The CDR3 loop reads CASSVDGRQLQHF. The CDR3 nucleotides read TGTGCCAGCAGCGTAGATGGGAGACAGCTCCAGCATTTT.

V and J are TRBV28 and TRBJ1-5; no firm D call. Between the trimmed V and J ends, which lost 2 bases and 6 bases, there was a span of 11 bases. This CDR3 has 14 residues. The germline gives CDR1 MDHEN, CDR2 SYDVKM. CDR3 loop: CASSLGVPSQPQHF. The CDR3 DNA sequence: TGTGCCAGCAGTTTAGGGGTTCCTAGTCAGCCCCAGCATTTT.

The chain carries TRBV20-1 and TRBJ1-5; TRBD1 might be the D (6 bases). Trimming left V 0 bases short and J 5 bases short, with 14 bases between. Germline-derived CDR1 and CDR2 are DFQATT and SNEGSKA (reference sequence). The CDR3 covers 15 residues. The CDR3 coding sequence is TGCAGTGCTAGAGATCCGGGCAGGGGCGATCAGCCCCAGCATTTT. The encoded protein is CSARDPGRGDQPQHF.

The gene calls are TRBV4-3 and TRBJ1-1; D might be TRBD1 (6 bases). CDR1 is LGHNA and CDR2 is YSLEER in the germline V gene. The V end was cut by 0 bases, the J end by 4 bases, with 9 bases between. The length of the CDR3 is 14 residues. The CDR3 nucleotides are TGCGCCAGCAGCCAAGAACAAGGGGGCACTGAAGCTTTCTTT. This encodes CASSQEQGGTEAFF.

This chain joins TRBV30 and TRBJ1-6; 8 bases fit TRBD1. CDR3 length equals 12 residues. Trimming removed 3 bases from V and 13 bases from J; junction bases left unmatched: 5. The germline V gene encodes CDR1 GTSNPN and CDR2 SVGIG (reference sequence). The CDR3 protein is CAWRTSGGPLHF. The CDR3 nucleotides read TGTGCCTGGAGGACCTCAGGGGGCCCCCTCCACTTT.

The chain links TRBV18 to TRBJ2-7, with no clear D. Deletions cut 2 bases from V and 5 bases from J, with 7 bases between. The CDR3 runs 12 residues. Looked up from germline, CDR1 is KGHSH and CDR2 is LQKENI. The CDR3 DNA is TGTGCCAGCTCACCAGGTGGTGACGAGCAGTACTTC. This gives the protein CASSPGGDEQYF.

This sequence joins TRBV20-1 and TRBJ1-5, with no clear D. Trimming took 0 bases from V and 7 from J, leaving 10 bases between them. Germline V CDR1 and CDR2: DFQATT, SNEGSKA (reference sequence). This CDR3 has 13 amino acids. CDR3 residues: CSARDPLGQPQHF. CDR3 DNA: TGCAGTGCTAGAGATCCCCTAGGCCAGCCCCAGCATTTT.

The chain uses TRBV3-1 and TRBJ2-3, with 9 nucleotides matching TRBD1. Per the germline V gene, CDR1 is LGHDT and CDR2 is YNNKEL (reference sequence). This CDR3 is built from 13 residues. J was trimmed by 9 bases and V by 6 bases; bases with no gene match: 7. The CDR3 protein is CASRVTGGGTQYF. The CDR3 DNA reads TGTGCCAGCAGAGTAACAGGGGGCGGAACGCAGTATTTT.

This chain joins TRBV20-1 and TRBJ1-6; D is undetermined. The CDR3 is 14 residues long. The germline CDR1 and CDR2 sequences are DFQATT and SNEGSKA (reference sequence). The germline V and J ends were trimmed by 6 bases and 9 bases, with 18 bases remaining between them. The CDR3 DNA reads TGCAGTGCCCCAGAGATGCTTAAGGGTTCACCCCTCCACTTT. This gives the protein CSAPEMLKGSPLHF.

The V call is TRBV6-5, the J call TRBJ2-7; the match to TRBD2 covers 10 bases. CDR3 length: 15 residues. V lost 6 bases to trimming and J lost 4 bases; unmatched junction nucleotides: 9. Germline assignment: CDR1 MNHEY and CDR2 SVGAGI. The CDR3 region is CASRSHSGGTYEQYF. The CDR3, as DNA: TGTGCCAGCAGGTCACATAGCGGGGGGACTTACGAGCAGTACTTC.

The chain uses TRBV4-3 and TRBJ2-1, with no clear D. Germline V gene data show CDR1 as LGHNA and CDR2 as YSLEER. The CDR3 covers 14 residues. Trimming cost V 0 bases and J 6 bases, with 9 bases left between them. The CDR3 coding sequence is TGCGCCAGCAGCCAAGATGGGGTGAGCAATGAGCAGTTCTTC. This sequence encodes CASSQDGVSNEQFF.

About this clonotype itself: The junction and the germline gene differ at one end; a read error may be behind it. V usage is TRBV2 and J usage is TRBJ2-7; 7 nucleotides match TRBD1. Germline V gene sequence: CDR1 SNHLY, CDR2 FYNNEI. This CDR3 contains 12 residues. The CDR3, as DNA: TGTGCCAGCAGGGAAGACAGGGCAAAGCAGTACTTC. This encodes CASREDRAKQYF.

The chain joins TRBV12-3 or TRBV12-4 to TRBJ2-5, with 7 bases lining up with TRBD2. This CDR3 contains 15 residues. V shed 3 bases, J shed 3 bases, and the junction held 7 bases outside the gene matches. The CDR3 loop is CASSFPSAGEETQYF. CDR3 nucleotide sequence: TGTGCCAGCAGTTTCCCTAGCGCGGGGGAAGAGACCCAGTACTTC.

The chain has TRBV5-1 and TRBJ2-3; the D is unclear. The V end lost 4 bases, the J end lost 4 bases, and 16 bases lay between the germline ends. The CDR3 totals 15 residues. Germline V gene data show CDR1 as SGHRS and CDR2 as YFSETQ. The CDR3 protein is CASSPSQHPSDTQYF. The CDR3, as DNA: TGCGCCAGCAGCCCCTCGCAACATCCTTCAGATACGCAGTATTTT.

The rearrangement uses TRBV6-5 and TRBJ1-2; D uncertain. This CDR3 has 13 residues. V gave up 5 bases and J gave up 4 bases, with 11 bases separating them. Germline loops: CDR1 MNHEY, CDR2 SVGAGI. CDR3 DNA: TGTGCCAGCAGTGAACACCCGATCTATGGCTACACCTTC. Its translation is CASSEHPIYGYTF.

J is TRBJ1-2 and V is TRBV20-1; 10 bases are a match to TRBD1. The length of the CDR3 is 14 residues. CDR1 is DFQATT and CDR2 is SNEGSKA in the germline V gene (reference sequence). V lost 5 bases and J lost 5; bases outside the gene matches: 8. CDR3: CSAGSQGQGYGYTF. Here the CDR3 DNA reads TGCAGTGCTGGGAGTCAGGGACAGGGGTATGGCTACACCTTC.

The rearrangement joins TRBV6-2 or TRBV6-3 to TRBJ1-2, with D maybe TRBD1 (5 bases). The CDR3 spans 12 residues. CDR1 MNHEY and CDR2 SVGEGT come from the germline V gene. The V end was cut by 5 bases, the J end by 8 bases, with 12 bases between. The CDR3 here is CASSGQLSGYTF. CDR3 nucleotide sequence: TGTGCCAGCAGTGGACAACTCTCAGGCTACACCTTC.

The chain has TRBV9 and TRBJ2-5; TRBD1 agrees at 8 bases. CDR1 and CDR2 (germline): SGDLS, YYNGEE. After removal of 1 base from V and 5 bases from J, the junction contained 4 bases not matched to a gene. This CDR3 is 14 amino acids long. This CDR3 reads CASSVSGGVETQYF. CDR3 sequence (DNA): TGTGCCAGCAGCGTATCAGGGGGCGTGGAGACCCAGTACTTC.

The chain recombines TRBV18 with TRBJ2-7; D unresolved. Trimming shortened V by 2 bases and J by 7 bases, and 12 bases separated the two germline ends. This CDR3 region has 13 residues. The germline V gene encodes CDR1 KGHSH and CDR2 LQKENI. The CDR3 sequence is CASSPVVSTEQYF. The CDR3 bases are TGTGCCAGCTCACCAGTTGTCAGCACAGAGCAGTACTTC.

The J gene is TRBJ2-3, the V gene TRBV7-9; D call uncertain. The CDR3 consists of 11 residues. Trimming stripped 3 bases from V and 6 bases from J, with 4 bases between. CDR1 is SEHNR and CDR2 is FQNEAQ in the germline V gene (reference sequence). CDR3 loop: CASSFSDTQYF. CDR3 nucleotides: TGTGCCAGCAGCTTTTCTGATACGCAGTATTTT.

The chain joins TRBV30 to TRBJ1-4; 7 bases align to TRBD1. CDR3 length: 15 residues. The J segment lost 0 bases and the V segment lost 2 bases, leaving 3 bases of the junction unmatched. CDR1 GTSNPN and CDR2 SVGIG come from the germline V gene (reference sequence). DNA of the CDR3: TGTGCCTGGAGTCAAACAGGGGCAACTAATGAAAAACTGTTTTTT. Residues: CAWSQTGATNEKLFF.